The entry that follows covers one T cell receptor beta chain sequence. Antigen: not known. The method was immunoSEQ multiplex PCR; TCRdb's version includes in-frame clones alone and lacks a portion of them. The sample consists of about 130,000 clones, roughly 93% of them appearing once. V was pared by 3 bases and J by 7 bases, with 10 bases of the junction left unmatched. The germline V gene has CDR1 LNHDA and CDR2 SQIVND (reference sequence). The length of the CDR3 is 16 residues. These data belong to a study of cytomegalovirus exposure and HLA in healthy donors. On the study more broadly: The platform used for the approximately 120 validation repertoires matched that of the roughly 630 first-cohort repertoires, a later analysis reported.

Study-level points and caveats: Most sequenced TCRs were rare (though some public TCRs occurred in many donors). Subsequent analysis of the roughly 120 validation repertoires found a tendency for first-cohort TCR clusters to co-occur.

Separate from the roughly 630-subject first cohort was the approximately 120-subject validation cohort, to which the donors belonged. Sequenced: PBMCs. V is TRBV19 and J is TRBJ2-3, with 10 bases fitting TRBD2. The clonotype comes from a young woman in good health and CMV-seronegative. CDR3 coding DNA: TGTGCCAGTAGTATGATGGCGAGCGGGGGGGCGAATACGCAGTATTTT. It yields the protein CASSMMASGGANTQYF.